These T cell receptor beta chains were read from a single sample in a study of cytomegalovirus exposure and HLA in healthy donors. TCRdb's copy holds only in-frame clones and misses some; the assay was immunoSEQ multiplex PCR. Seen here are about 130,000 clones, around 80% observed once, and the top ten hold around 1%. Sample: PBMCs. These receptors all come from a woman aged 25 to 39 in good health and CMV-seronegative. The CDR3 runs from the conserved cysteine through the conserved F or W. Each record gives: J gene, V gene, clone size, D gene, CDR3 protein, CDR3 DNA. D genes are given only for firm matches. Expanded clones get a size class; other rows say once, few or many, or leave the size out.

>TRBJ2-7|TRBV7-2|NA|TRBD2
CASSSPGLPISYEQYF
TGTGCCAGCAGCTCTCCGGGACTACCAATCTCCTACGAGCAGTACTTC
>TRBJ2-3|TRBV19|NA|NA
CASSSRGASTDTQYF
TGTGCCAGTAGTTCTCGGGGGGCCAGCACAGATACGCAGTATTTT
>TRBJ2-7|TRBV19|NA|NA
CASSTRGYEQYF
TGTGCCAGTAGTACGCGGGGCTACGAGCAGTACTTC
>TRBJ1-1|TRBV7-3|NA|NA
CASRVDRNTEAFF
TGTGCCAGCAGGGTCGATAGAAACACTGAAGCTTTCTTT
>TRBJ2-7|TRBV5-4|NA|TRBD2
CASSPRTSASSYEQYF
TGTGCCAGCAGCCCGCGAACTAGCGCCAGCTCCTACGAGCAGTACTTC
>TRBJ1-1|TRBV7-6|NA|NA
CASSPNPGAGTEAFF
TGTGCCAGCAGCCCAAATCCTGGGGCAGGTACTGAAGCTTTCTTT
>TRBJ2-2|TRBV19|NA|TRBD2
CASSNLGLAENTGELFF
TGTGCCAGTAGCAACCTGGGACTAGCGGAGAACACCGGGGAGCTGTTTTTT
>TRBJ1-2|TRBV19|NA|NA
CATTLGAGNYGYTF
TGTGCCACCACCCTAGGGGCAGGGAACTATGGCTACACCTTC
>TRBJ2-7|TRBV5-4|NA|NA
CASSLQGISYEQYF
TGTGCCAGCAGCTTGCAGGGTATCTCCTACGAGCAGTACTTC
>TRBJ1-2|TRBV6-5|NA|NA
CASSRRHGNYGYTF
TGTGCCAGCAGTCGCAGACATGGAAACTATGGCTACACCTTC
>TRBJ2-1|TRBV11-3|NA|TRBD2
CASSPREGQAYNEQFF
TGTGCCAGCAGCCCGAGGGAGGGCCAAGCCTACAATGAGCAGTTCTTC
>TRBJ1-6|TRBV7-9|few|TRBD1
CASSFGTGGFGNSPLHF
TGTGCCAGCAGCTTCGGGACAGGGGGCTTCGGTAATTCACCCCTCCACTTT
>TRBJ2-3|TRBV2|NA|TRBD2
CASSDRTSGTDTQYF
TGTGCCAGCAGTGACCGGACTAGCGGCACAGATACGCAGTATTTT
>TRBJ2-3|TRBV7-2|NA|NA
CASSPYRDTQYF
TGTGCCAGCAGCCCCTACCGCGATACGCAGTATTTT
>TRBJ1-2|TRBV4-2|NA|NA
CASSHQGPYGYTF
TGTGCCAGCAGCCATCAGGGCCCCTATGGCTACACCTTC
>TRBJ2-1|TRBV30|once|NA
CAWSVQDYEQFF
TGTGCCTGGAGTGTACAGGACTACGAGCAGTTCTTC
>TRBJ2-2|TRBV18|NA|NA
CASSLNAPGQNTGELFF
TGTGCCAGCTCACTCAATGCCCCGGGACAGAACACCGGGGAGCTGTTTTTT
>TRBJ1-4|TRBV4-2|few|NA
CASSQERGWDEKLFF
TGTGCCAGCAGCCAAGAACGAGGCTGGGATGAAAAACTGTTTTTT
>TRBJ1-5|TRBV6-6|NA|NA
CASSYPRSQGAQHF
TGTGCCAGCAGTTACCCCCGTTCCCAAGGAGCCCAGCATTTT
>TRBJ2-3|TRBV4-1|NA|TRBD2
CASSLSPTSGGADTQYF
TGCGCCAGCAGCCTAAGCCCGACTAGCGGGGGGGCTGATACGCAGTATTTT
>TRBJ1-3|TRBV7-2|NA|NA
CASSLVARGGAYF
TGTGCCAGCAGCTTAGTTGCAAGGGGGGGGGCATATTTT
>TRBJ2-2|TRBV4-2|NA|NA
CASSQGHHLPLDSAGELFF
TGTGCCAGCAGCCAAGGTCATCACTTGCCCCTAGACTCGGCCGGGGAGCTGTTTTTT
>TRBJ2-1|TRBV30|NA|NA
CAWSVRSSNEQFF
TGTGCCTGGAGTGTTCGGTCTTCAAATGAGCAGTTCTTC
>TRBJ2-1|TRBV4-1|NA|TRBD2
CASSQDPSGRGNEQFF
TGCGCCAGCAGCCAAGATCCTAGCGGGAGGGGGAATGAGCAGTTCTTC
>TRBJ2-1|TRBV25-1|NA|NA
CASSGLGTTYNEQFF
TGTGCCAGCAGTGGGCTCGGGACAACCTACAATGAGCAGTTCTTC
>TRBJ2-7|TRBV4-1|NA|NA
CASSQGTEVYEQYF
TGCGCCAGCAGCCAAGGGACGGAGGTCTACGAGCAGTACTTC